A single sample is the source of the 27 T cell receptor beta chains below, sequenced in a study of blood T cells in healthy people across ages. PCR was performed a second time for about 6 to 12 cycles using a sample-barcoded 5' primer and a J-beta primer mix. TCRdb reanalysed the 5' RACE reads using MiXCR and keeps one entry per CDR3 protein. The data show around 800,000 distinct CDR3 sequences, more than 25% seen once. The same data also contributed to another study, on T cells of mothers and their children.

Specimen: blood. Receptors were obtained from a boy aged 10-17 years in good health.

This clonotype has just a few counts. V usage is TRBV2 and J usage is TRBJ1-4; 8 bases are shared with TRBD1. The germline gives CDR1 SNHLY, CDR2 FYNNEI. The CDR3 is 15 residues long. With 10 bases clipped from V and 6 bases from J, the junction kept 13 bases outside the gene matches. The CDR3 is CATAYRDRKHEKLFF. CDR3 sequence (DNA): TGTGCCACGGCTTACCGGGACAGGAAACATGAAAAACTGTTTTTT. Full variable domain (missing parts from reference TRBV2 and TRBJ1-4): EPEVTQTPSHQVTQMGQEVILRCVPISNHLYFYWYRQILGQKVEFLVSFYNNEISEKSEIFDDQFSVERPDGSNFTLKIRSTKLEDSAMYFCATAYRDRKHEKLFFGSGTQLSVL.

The chain employs TRBV20-1 and TRBJ2-3; D is tentatively TRBD1 or TRBD2 (5 bases each). CDR1 is DFQATT and CDR2 is SNEGSKA in the germline V gene (reference sequence). V dropped 5 bases and J dropped 1 base, with 16 bases sitting between them. CDR3 length: 15 residues. The CDR3 DNA is TGCAGTGCTCCTCAGGGAGCGGCCCGCACAGATACGCAGTATTTT. Encoded protein: CSAPQGAARTDTQYF.

This sequence joins TRBV12-3 or TRBV12-4 and TRBJ1-5; 10 bases align to TRBD1. J was trimmed by 5 bases and V by 4 bases; bases with no gene match: 5. The CDR3 is 15 residues long. CDR3 amino acids: CASSWGQGMDQPQHF. The CDR3 DNA sequence: TGTGCCAGCAGTTGGGGACAGGGGATGGATCAGCCCCAGCATTTT.

As for this clonotype: Since the CDR3 does not end with the conserved phenylalanine or tryptophan, this likely comes from a read error. The rearrangement links TRBV5-1 to TRBJ1-4; 9 bases line up with TRBD1. In germline, CDR1 is SGHRS, CDR2 YFSETQ. Trimming cost V 9 bases and J 6 bases; bases outside gene matches: 12. This CDR3 has 15 amino acids. CDR3 nucleotides: TGCGCCACCGAATCTCCCCGGACAGGGGATGAAAAACTGTTTTCT. Amino acids: CATESPRTGDEKLFS.

A few counts support this clonotype. V usage is TRBV11-2 and J usage is TRBJ2-3; TRBD2 matches 14 bases. J was trimmed by 2 bases and V by 5 bases; bases with no gene match: 6. In germline, CDR1 is SGHAT, CDR2 FQNNGV. The CDR3 is made up of 17 amino acids. The CDR3 coding sequence is TGTGCCAGCAGCCCAAGGACTAGCGGGGGGTACACAGATACGCAGTATTTT. It encodes CASSPRTSGGYTDTQYF. Filled out from reference TRBV11-2 and TRBJ2-3, the complete variable domain reads EAGVAQSPRYKIIEKRQSVAFWCNPISGHATLYWYQQILGQGPKLLIQFQNNGVVDDSQLPKDRFSAERLKGVDSTLKIQPAKLEDSAVYLCASSPRTSGGYTDTQYFGPGTRLTVL.

There are a few counts of this clonotype. J is TRBJ2-5 and V is TRBV7-9; 7 positions match TRBD1. V dropped 5 bases and J dropped 4; count of bases not matched to a gene: 4. The germline V gene has CDR1 SEHNR and CDR2 FQNEAQ (reference sequence). This CDR3 has 13 amino acids. This CDR3 is CASSTDRRETQYF. CDR3 DNA: TGTGCCAGCAGCACGGACAGGAGAGAGACCCAGTACTTC.

The chain recombines TRBV6-5 with TRBJ2-2; 8 bases fit TRBD1. The CDR3 is made up of 15 amino acids. J lost 2 bases, V lost 3 bases, and 2 bases had no gene match. Germline lookup yields CDR1 MNHEY and CDR2 SVGAGI. CDR3 amino acids: CASSYTGGNTGELFF. CDR3 bases: TGTGCCAGCAGTTATACAGGGGGTAACACCGGGGAGCTGTTTTTT.

This clonotype was seen a handful of times. J is TRBJ2-5 and V is TRBV20-1; TRBD1 aligns across 8 bases. The J call may not be correct, given that the DNA end is closer to TRBJ2-7. Germline V gene sequence: CDR1 DFQATT, CDR2 SNEGSKA (reference sequence). The CDR3 totals 13 residues. The CDR3 DNA is TGCAGTGCTAGAGGGACAGGGTTGTTCGAGCAGTACTTC. Translating it yields CSARGTGLFEQYF.

This clonotype was found many times. The CDR3 spells CASSLDSDEQFF. The CDR3 nucleotides read TGTGCCAGCAGCTTGGACTCGGATGAGCAGTTCTTC. The chain couples TRBV5-5 to TRBJ2-1; D not resolved. V was shortened by 0 bases and J by 8 bases, with 6 bases between the two germline ends. Per the germline V gene, CDR1 is SGHKS and CDR2 is YYEKEE (reference sequence). The CDR3 is 12 amino acids.

The chain couples TRBV12-3 or TRBV12-4 to TRBJ1-2; D unresolved. V lost 10 bases and J lost 8, with 14 bases in between. The CDR3 contains 11 residues. DNA of the CDR3: TGTGCCAACGTGAGGGAGGGCGGCTACACCTTC. This encodes CANVREGGYTF.

CDR3 nucleotides: TGTGCCTGGGGAGATAATTCACCCCTCCACTTT. Translating gives CAWGDNSPLHF. This chain joins TRBV30 and TRBJ1-6; D call uncertain. V was pared by 5 bases and J by 5 bases, with 4 bases between. The CDR3 runs 11 residues. Germline CDR1 is GTSNPN and CDR2 is SVGIG (reference sequence).

This clonotype was seen only once. V usage is TRBV15 and J usage is TRBJ2-1; 7 positions agree with TRBD1. Germline loops: CDR1 LNHNV, CDR2 YYDKDF (reference sequence). The CDR3 length is 15 residues. Unmatched junction bases numbered 4, after V lost 1 base and J lost 4 bases. The CDR3 bases are TGTGCCACCAGCAGAGTGCTGGGACAGTACAATGAGCAGTTCTTC. This encodes CATSRVLGQYNEQFF.

The chain joins TRBV27 to TRBJ2-1; D is undetermined. Gene TRBJ2-7 matches the end of the DNA better, so the J call may be wrong. The germline V gene encodes CDR1 MNHEY and CDR2 SMNVEV (reference sequence). The CDR3 is 13 residues long. CDR3: CASSATVSYEQYF. For the CDR3, the DNA is TGTGCCAGCAGTGCTACGGTCTCCTACGAGCAGTACTTC.

This chain uses TRBV6-2 or TRBV6-3 with TRBJ2-4; D remains ambiguous. The V end lost 6 bases, the J end lost 1 base, and 13 bases lay between the germline ends. The germline CDR1 and CDR2 sequences are MNHEY and SVGEGT. The CDR3 runs 15 residues. CDR3 bases: TGTGCCAGCAGCTTTCCAGCTGGGGCCAAAAACATTCAGTACTTC. It encodes CASSFPAGAKNIQYF.

This clonotype was recorded a few times. The genes are TRBV28 and TRBJ2-3, with D hard to call. V gave up 7 bases and J gave up 3 bases, with 14 bases separating them. The CDR3 extends over 14 amino acids. CDR1 MDHEN and CDR2 SYDVKM come from the germline V gene. CDR3 residues: CASTLGPTTDTQYF. The CDR3 DNA follows: TGTGCCAGCACCCTCGGCCCCACTACAGATACGCAGTATTTT.

The chain recombines TRBV2 with TRBJ2-1, with D perhaps TRBD1 or TRBD2 (6 bases each). V was shortened by 8 bases and J by 0 bases, with 11 bases between the two germline ends. Germline CDR1 SNHLY, CDR2 FYNNEI. The CDR3 loop spans 14 amino acids. Written as DNA, the CDR3 is TGTGCCAGCGGGGGGCCCAGCTCCTACAATGAGCAGTTCTTC. It translates to CASGGPSSYNEQFF. Full variable domain (rest looked up from reference TRBV2 and TRBJ2-1): EPEVTQTPSHQVTQMGQEVILRCVPISNHLYFYWYRQILGQKVEFLVSFYNNEISEKSEIFDDQFSVERPDGSNFTLKIRSTKLEDSAMYFCASGGPSSYNEQFFGPGTRLTVL.

In this sample, this clonotype turned up a few times. The chain carries TRBV20-1 and TRBJ2-7; TRBD1 matches at 11 bases. Trimming cost V 6 bases and J 4 bases; bases outside gene matches: 8. Germline V gene data show CDR1 as DFQATT and CDR2 as SNEGSKA (reference sequence). This CDR3 comprises 14 residues. The CDR3 loop reads CSAIVGTGGYEQYF. Written as DNA, the CDR3 is TGCAGTGCCATAGTCGGGACAGGGGGGTACGAGCAGTACTTC.

V gene TRBV11-2 combines with J gene TRBJ2-7; no definite D call. This CDR3 region has 13 residues. CDR1 and CDR2 (germline): SGHAT, FQNNGV. Deletions cut 0 bases from V and 6 bases from J, with 9 bases between. CDR3 protein: CASSLDTLLEQYF. Written as DNA, the CDR3 is TGTGCCAGCAGCTTAGATACGCTCCTCGAGCAGTACTTC.

V gene TRBV24-1 combines with J gene TRBJ2-1; the match to TRBD1 covers 7 bases. Germline loops: CDR1 KGHDR, CDR2 SFDVKD. V lost 4 bases, J lost 2 bases, and 4 bases stayed unmatched. This CDR3 has 15 residues. CDR3 region: CATSERQGTYNEQFF. The CDR3 DNA reads TGTGCCACCAGTGAACGACAGGGCACCTACAATGAGCAGTTCTTC.

In its sample, this clonotype was seen a few times. The chain links TRBV20-1 to TRBJ2-3, with 10 bases that match TRBD2. The CDR3 loop spans 16 amino acids. V lost 3 bases and J lost 3; bases outside the gene matches: 9. Germline CDR1 DFQATT, CDR2 SNEGSKA (reference sequence). The CDR3 region has the DNA TGCAGTGCTAGTCGGGCGCTAGCGGGGGAAACAGATACGCAGTATTTT. This translates into CSASRALAGETDTQYF.

This chain joins TRBV20-1 and TRBJ2-3; 12 nucleotides agree with TRBD2. The ends lost 0 bases at V and 3 bases at J; junction bases unmatched: 7. Germline CDR1 reads DFQATT; CDR2 reads SNEGSKA (reference sequence). CDR3 length: 17 amino acids. The CDR3 DNA reads TGCAGTGCTAGAGAGGGCTCTAGCGGGGGGGCTACAGATACGCAGTATTTT. Amino acids: CSAREGSSGGATDTQYF.

This clonotype was seen more than once but under ten times. The chain carries TRBV20-1 and TRBJ2-5; 10 bases fit TRBD2. In germline, CDR1 is DFQATT, CDR2 SNEGSKA (reference sequence). Trimming at V came to 7 bases and at J to 0 bases, leaving 2 bases not matched to a gene. This CDR3 has 13 residues. CDR3 coding DNA: TGCAGTGGCCTAGCGGGGGACCAAGAGACCCAGTACTTC. It codes for CSGLAGDQETQYF.

The table lists this clonotype with a few counts. V is TRBV18 and J is TRBJ2-7, with a tentative D call TRBD1 (5 bases). V lost 0 bases to trimming and J lost 7 bases, with 16 bases between them. The CDR3 covers 15 residues. The germline V gene has CDR1 KGHSH and CDR2 LQKENI. CDR3 loop: CASSPPVGLRSEQYF. Written as DNA, the CDR3 is TGTGCCAGCTCACCACCTGTGGGGCTCAGGAGTGAGCAGTACTTC.

The chain is built from TRBV9 and TRBJ2-1; TRBD2 agrees at 8 bases. The CDR3 runs 16 residues. V trimming: 4 bases; J trimming: 8 bases; junction bases outside the gene matches: 14. Germline loops: CDR1 SGDLS, CDR2 YYNGEE. The CDR3, as DNA: TGTGCCAGCAGCCCTAGATACGGGGGGGGTTTCGATGAGCAGTTCTTC. Residues: CASSPRYGGGFDEQFF.

V and J are TRBV5-1 and TRBJ2-6; 9 bases match TRBD1. Germline loops: CDR1 SGHRS, CDR2 YFSETQ. The junction had 9 bases not matched to a gene; V was cut back by 5 bases and J by 0 bases. There are 18 residues in the CDR3. The CDR3 sequence is CASRRTGQGFSGANVLTF. The CDR3, as DNA: TGCGCCAGCAGGCGCACGGGACAGGGATTCTCTGGGGCCAACGTCCTGACTTTC.

Comment on this clonotype: No DNA is shown, since the ends of the CDR3 on it are uncertain; the CDR3 is the one TCRdb lists. This CDR3 is CASSVATGSTYERYF. The genes are TRBV9 and TRBJ2-7. Germline V CDR1 and CDR2: SGDLS, YYNGEE. The CDR3 length is 15 residues, termini included.

This clonotype was observed at least ten times. The rearrangement joins TRBV12-3 or TRBV12-4 to TRBJ1-2; 12 bases are a match to TRBD1. V lost 3 bases to trimming and J lost 7 bases; unmatched junction nucleotides: 3. The CDR3 sequence is 14 residues long. CDR3 DNA: TGTGCCAGCAGTTTGGGACAGGGGGCACGTGGCTACACCTTC. It encodes CASSLGQGARGYTF.